This TCR beta chain was found in a study of blood T cell repertoires in COVID-19. Study-wide background: Acute and convalescent COVID-19 samples came from the United States, Italy and Spain. The analysed material was cDNA or gDNA that came from T cells, B-cell-depleted T cells, or PBMCs.

In the case of this clone: The same CDR3 is also encoded by other DNA sequences in this sample.

CDR1 LNHNV and CDR2 YYDKDF come from the germline V gene (reference sequence). This CDR3 is 20 amino acids long. J lost 1 base, V lost 5 bases, and 17 bases had no gene match. In the original workflow: Amplification with reference gene primers provided the estimates of nucleated cell counts. The protocol was immunoSEQ multiplex PCR, while the TCRdb copy is restricted to in-frame clones and leaves out a portion. The V and J calls and clone size come from that table; D and trimming were worked out from the DNA. The sample lists about 110,000 clones, more than 80% occurring once. The chain combines TRBV15 with TRBJ2-6, with TRBD2 identical over 7 bases. The receptor was isolated from a human donor in a cohort sampled during active COVID-19. Material for sequencing was peripheral blood. CDR3 residues: CATSRGVGGPTRSGANVLTF. CDR3 coding DNA: TGTGCCACCAGCCGGGGGGTGGGGGGACCAACCCGTTCTGGGGCCAACGTCCTGACTTTC.